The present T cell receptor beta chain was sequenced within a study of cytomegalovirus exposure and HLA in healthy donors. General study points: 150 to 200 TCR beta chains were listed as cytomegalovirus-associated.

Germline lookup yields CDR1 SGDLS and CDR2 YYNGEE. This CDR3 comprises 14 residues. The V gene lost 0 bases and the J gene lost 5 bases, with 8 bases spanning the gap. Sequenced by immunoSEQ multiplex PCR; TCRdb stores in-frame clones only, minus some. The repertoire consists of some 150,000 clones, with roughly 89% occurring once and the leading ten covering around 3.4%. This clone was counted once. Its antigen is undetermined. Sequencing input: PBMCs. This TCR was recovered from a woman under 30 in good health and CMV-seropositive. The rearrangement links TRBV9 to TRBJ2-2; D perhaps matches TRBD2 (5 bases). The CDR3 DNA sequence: TGTGCCAGCAGCGTAGCTCGGGGTACCGGGGAGCTGTTTTTT. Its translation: CASSVARGTGELFF. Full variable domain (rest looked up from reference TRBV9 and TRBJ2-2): DSGVTQTPKHLITATGQRVTLRCSPRSGDLSVYWYQQSLDQGLQFLIQYYNGEERAKGNILERFSAQQFPDLHSELNLSSLELGDSALYFCASSVARGTGELFFGEGSRLTVL.